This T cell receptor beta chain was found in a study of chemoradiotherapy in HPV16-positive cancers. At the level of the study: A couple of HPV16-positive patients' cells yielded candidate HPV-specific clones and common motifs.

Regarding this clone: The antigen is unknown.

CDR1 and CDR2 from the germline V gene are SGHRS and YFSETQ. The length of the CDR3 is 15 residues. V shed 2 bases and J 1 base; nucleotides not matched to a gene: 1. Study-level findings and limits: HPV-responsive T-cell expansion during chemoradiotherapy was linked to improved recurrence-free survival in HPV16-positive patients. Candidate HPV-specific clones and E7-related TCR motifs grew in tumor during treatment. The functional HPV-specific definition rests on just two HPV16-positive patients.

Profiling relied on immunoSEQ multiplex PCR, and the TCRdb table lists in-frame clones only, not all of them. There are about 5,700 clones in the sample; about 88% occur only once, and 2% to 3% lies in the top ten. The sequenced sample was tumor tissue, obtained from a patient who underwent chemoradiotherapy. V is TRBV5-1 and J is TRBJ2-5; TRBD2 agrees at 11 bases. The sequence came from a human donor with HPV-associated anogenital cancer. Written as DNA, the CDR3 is TGCGCCAGCAGCTTTGGACTAGCGGGCCAAGAGACCCAGTACTTC. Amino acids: CASSFGLAGQETQYF.